This TCR beta chain came from a study of shared clonotypes between healthy human individuals. The V end lost 3 bases, the J end lost 2 bases, and 11 bases lay between the germline ends. The CDR3 spans 15 residues. The V gene's germline CDR1 is LNHDA and CDR2 SQIVND (reference sequence). The method was immunoSEQ multiplex PCR; TCRdb's version includes in-frame clones alone and lacks a portion of them. Seen here are some 1,400,000 clones, around 97% observed once, and the top ten hold roughly 1.2%. The receptor's source is a man aged 30-40 years in good health. The gene calls are TRBV19 and TRBJ2-1; tentatively, D is TRBD1 (6 bases). The sequenced sample consisted of naive CD4+ T cells sorted from blood. Subset of the sample: CD45RA+ positively selected. The CDR3 region is CASSILQGPYNEQFF. In DNA form, the CDR3 reads TGTGCCAGTAGTATCCTACAGGGACCCTACAATGAGCAGTTCTTC.